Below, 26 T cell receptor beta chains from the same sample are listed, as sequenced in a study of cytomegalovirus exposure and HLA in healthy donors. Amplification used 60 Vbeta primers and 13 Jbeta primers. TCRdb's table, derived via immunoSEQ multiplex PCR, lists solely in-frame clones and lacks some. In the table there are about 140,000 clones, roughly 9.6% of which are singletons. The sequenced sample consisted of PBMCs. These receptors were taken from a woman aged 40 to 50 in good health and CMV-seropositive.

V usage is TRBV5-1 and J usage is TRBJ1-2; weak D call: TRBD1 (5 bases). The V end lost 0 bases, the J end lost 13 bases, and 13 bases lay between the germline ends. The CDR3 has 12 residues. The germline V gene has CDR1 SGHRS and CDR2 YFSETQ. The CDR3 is CASSLVSGQGTF. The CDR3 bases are TGCGCCAGCAGCTTGGTCTCAGGGCAAGGCACCTTC. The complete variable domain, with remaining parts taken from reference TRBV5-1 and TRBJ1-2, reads KAGVTQTPRYLIKTRGQQVTLSCSPISGHRSVSWYQQTPGQGLQFLFEYFSETQRNKGNFPGRFSGRQFSNSRSEMNVSTLELGDSALYLCASSLVSGQGTFGSGTRLTVV.

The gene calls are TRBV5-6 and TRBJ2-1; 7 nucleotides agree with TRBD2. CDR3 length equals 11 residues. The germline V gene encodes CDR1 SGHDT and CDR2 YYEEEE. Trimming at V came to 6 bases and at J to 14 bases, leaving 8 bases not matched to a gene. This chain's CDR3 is CASTAGASEFF. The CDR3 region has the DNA TGTGCCAGCACCGCGGGAGCTAGCGAGTTCTTC.

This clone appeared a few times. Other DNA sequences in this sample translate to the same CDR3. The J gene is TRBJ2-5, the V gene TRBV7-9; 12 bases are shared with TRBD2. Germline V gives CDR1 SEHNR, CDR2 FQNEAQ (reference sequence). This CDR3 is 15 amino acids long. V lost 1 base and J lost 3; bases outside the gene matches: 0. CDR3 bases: TGTGCCAGCAGCTTAGGACTAGCGGGGGAAGAGACCCAGTACTTC. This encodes CASSLGLAGEETQYF.

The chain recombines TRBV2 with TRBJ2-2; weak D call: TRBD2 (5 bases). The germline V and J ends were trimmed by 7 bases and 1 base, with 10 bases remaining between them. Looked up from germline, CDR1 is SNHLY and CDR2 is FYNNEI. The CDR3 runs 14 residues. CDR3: CASKVAMNTGELFF. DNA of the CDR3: TGTGCCAGCAAGGTAGCGATGAACACCGGGGAGCTGTTTTTT.

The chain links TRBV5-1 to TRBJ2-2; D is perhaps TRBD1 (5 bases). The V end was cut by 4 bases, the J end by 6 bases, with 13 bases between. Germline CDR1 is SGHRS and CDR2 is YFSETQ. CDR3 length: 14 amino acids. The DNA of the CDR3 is TGCGCCAGCAGCCTCCAAGGGGTCGCCGGGGAGCTGTTTTTT. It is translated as CASSLQGVAGELFF. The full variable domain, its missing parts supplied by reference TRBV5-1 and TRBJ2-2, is KAGVTQTPRYLIKTRGQQVTLSCSPISGHRSVSWYQQTPGQGLQFLFEYFSETQRNKGNFPGRFSGRQFSNSRSEMNVSTLELGDSALYLCASSLQGVAGELFFGEGSRLTVL.

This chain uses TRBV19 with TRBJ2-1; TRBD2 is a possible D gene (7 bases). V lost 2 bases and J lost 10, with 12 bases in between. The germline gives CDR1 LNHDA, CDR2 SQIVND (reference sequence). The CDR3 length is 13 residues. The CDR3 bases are TGTGCCAGTAGTATATCGGGGGGCCGAGAGCAGTTCTTC. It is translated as CASSISGGREQFF.

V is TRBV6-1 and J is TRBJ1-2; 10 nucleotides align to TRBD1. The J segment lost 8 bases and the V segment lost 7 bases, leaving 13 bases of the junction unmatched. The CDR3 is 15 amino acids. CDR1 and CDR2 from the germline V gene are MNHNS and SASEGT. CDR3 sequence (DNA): TGTGCCAGCACCCAAACGACCGGGACAGGGGTCGGCTACACCTTC. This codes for CASTQTTGTGVGYTF.

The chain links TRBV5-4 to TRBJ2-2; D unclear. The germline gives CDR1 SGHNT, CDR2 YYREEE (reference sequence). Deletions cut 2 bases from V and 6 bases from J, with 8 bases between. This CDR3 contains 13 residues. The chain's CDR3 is CASSFVRSGELFF. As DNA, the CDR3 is TGTGCCAGCAGCTTCGTGAGATCCGGGGAGCTGTTTTTT.

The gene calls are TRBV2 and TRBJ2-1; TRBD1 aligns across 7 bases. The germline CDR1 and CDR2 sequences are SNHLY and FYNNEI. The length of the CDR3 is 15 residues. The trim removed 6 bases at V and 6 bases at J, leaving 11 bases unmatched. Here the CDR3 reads CASRQFDGTVNEQFF. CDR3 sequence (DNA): TGTGCCAGCAGACAGTTCGATGGGACAGTCAATGAGCAGTTCTTC.

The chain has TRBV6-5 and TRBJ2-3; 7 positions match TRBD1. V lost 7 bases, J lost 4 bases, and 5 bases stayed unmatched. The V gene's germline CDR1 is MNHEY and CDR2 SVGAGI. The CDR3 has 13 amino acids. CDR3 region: CASKETGPDTQYF. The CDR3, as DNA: TGTGCCAGCAAGGAGACAGGGCCAGATACGCAGTATTTT.

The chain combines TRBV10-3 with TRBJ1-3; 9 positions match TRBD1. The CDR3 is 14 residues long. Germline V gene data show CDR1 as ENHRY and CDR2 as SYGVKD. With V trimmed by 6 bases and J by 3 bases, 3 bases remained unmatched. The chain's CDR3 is CAIRGTGYGNTIYF. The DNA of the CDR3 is TGTGCCATCAGGGGGACAGGGTATGGAAACACCATATATTTT.

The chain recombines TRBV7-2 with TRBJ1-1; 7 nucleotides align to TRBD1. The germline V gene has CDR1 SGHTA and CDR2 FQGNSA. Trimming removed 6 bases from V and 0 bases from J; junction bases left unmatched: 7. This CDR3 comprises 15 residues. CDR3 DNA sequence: TGTGCCAGCAGTCCTTTAGGGGGCATGAACACTGAAGCTTTCTTT. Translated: CASSPLGGMNTEAFF.

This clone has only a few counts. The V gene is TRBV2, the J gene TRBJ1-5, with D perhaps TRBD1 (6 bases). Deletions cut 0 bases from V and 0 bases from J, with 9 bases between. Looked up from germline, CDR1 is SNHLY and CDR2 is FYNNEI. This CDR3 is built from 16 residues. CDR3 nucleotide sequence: TGTGCCAGCAGTGAAGCTTACAGGGTTAGCAATCAGCCCCAGCATTTT. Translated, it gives CASSEAYRVSNQPQHF.

Written as DNA, the CDR3 is TGTGCCAGCAGCCGGACAGGCTCCTACGAGCAGTACTTC. Encoded protein: CASSRTGSYEQYF. This chain joins TRBV6-5 and TRBJ2-5; 7 bases are a match to TRBD1. The J call may be wrong; the DNA end is better matched by TRBJ2-7. The length of the CDR3 is 13 residues. Germline loops: CDR1 MNHEY, CDR2 SVGAGI.

CDR3 loop: CASSEGDRVRANTEAFF. The CDR3, as DNA: TGCGCCAGCAGTGAGGGGGACAGGGTACGGGCGAACACTGAAGCTTTCTTT. V is TRBV10-2 and J is TRBJ1-1; TRBD1 matches at 9 bases. This CDR3 has 17 residues. The V segment lost 2 bases and the J segment 1 base; nucleotides outside the gene matches: 8. Germline V lookup: CDR1 WSHSY, CDR2 SAAADI.

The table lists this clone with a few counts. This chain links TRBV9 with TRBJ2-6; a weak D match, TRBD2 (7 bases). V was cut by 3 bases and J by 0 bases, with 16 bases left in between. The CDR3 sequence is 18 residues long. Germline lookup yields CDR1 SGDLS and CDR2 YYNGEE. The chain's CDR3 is CASSAPKGGRSGANVLTF. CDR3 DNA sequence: TGTGCCAGCAGCGCCCCGAAGGGGGGGCGCTCTGGGGCCAACGTCCTGACTTTC.

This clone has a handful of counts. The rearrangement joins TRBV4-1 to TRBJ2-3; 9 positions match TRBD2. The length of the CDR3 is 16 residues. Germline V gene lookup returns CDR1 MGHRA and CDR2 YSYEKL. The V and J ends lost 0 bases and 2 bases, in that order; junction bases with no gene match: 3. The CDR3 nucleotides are TGCGCCAGCAGCCAAGAGGCTAGCGGGACCACAGATACGCAGTATTTT. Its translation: CASSQEASGTTDTQYF.

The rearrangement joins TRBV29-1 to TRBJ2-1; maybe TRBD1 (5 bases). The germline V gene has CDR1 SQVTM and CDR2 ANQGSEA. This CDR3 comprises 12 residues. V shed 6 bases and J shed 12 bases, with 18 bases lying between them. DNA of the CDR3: TGCAGCGTGTCTACAGGTGGTATACGGCAGTTCTTC. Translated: CSVSTGGIRQFF.

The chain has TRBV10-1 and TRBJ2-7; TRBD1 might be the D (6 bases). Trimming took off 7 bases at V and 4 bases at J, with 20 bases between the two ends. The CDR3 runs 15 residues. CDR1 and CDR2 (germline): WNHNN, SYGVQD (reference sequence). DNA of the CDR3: TGCGCCAGCAATAGACAGGCGGCCCATTTATACGAGCAGTACTTC. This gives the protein CASNRQAAHLYEQYF.

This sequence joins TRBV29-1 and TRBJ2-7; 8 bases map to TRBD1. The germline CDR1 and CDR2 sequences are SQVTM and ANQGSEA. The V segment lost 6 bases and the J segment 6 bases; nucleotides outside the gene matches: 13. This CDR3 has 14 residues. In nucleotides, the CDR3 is TGCAGCGTGGGGGCGGCAGGGGGCTTTTCCGAGCAGTACTTC. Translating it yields CSVGAAGGFSEQYF.

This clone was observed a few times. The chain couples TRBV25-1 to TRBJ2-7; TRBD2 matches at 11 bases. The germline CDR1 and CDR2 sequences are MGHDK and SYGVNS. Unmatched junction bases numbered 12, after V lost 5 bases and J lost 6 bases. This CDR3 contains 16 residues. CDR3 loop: CASSNSVAGGTLEQYF. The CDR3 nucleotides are TGTGCCAGCAGTAATAGCGTAGCGGGGGGGACCCTCGAGCAGTACTTC.

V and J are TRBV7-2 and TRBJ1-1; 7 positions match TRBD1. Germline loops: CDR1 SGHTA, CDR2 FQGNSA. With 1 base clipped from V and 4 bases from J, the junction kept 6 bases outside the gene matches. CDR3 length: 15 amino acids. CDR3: CASSLVGRGTTEAFF. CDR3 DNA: TGTGCCAGCAGCTTAGTGGGCAGGGGGACCACTGAAGCTTTCTTT. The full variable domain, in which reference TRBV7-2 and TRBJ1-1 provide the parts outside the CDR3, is GAGVSQSPSNKVTEKGKDVELRCDPISGHTALYWYRQSLGQGLEFLIYFQGNSAPDKSGLPSDRFSAERTGGSVSTLTIQRTQQEDSAVYLCASSLVGRGTTEAFFGQGTRLTVV.

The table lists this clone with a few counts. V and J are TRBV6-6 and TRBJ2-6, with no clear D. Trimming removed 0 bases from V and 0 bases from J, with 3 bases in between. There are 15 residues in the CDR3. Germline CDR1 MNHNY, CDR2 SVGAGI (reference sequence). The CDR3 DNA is TGTGCCAGCAGTTACTCCGGCTCTGGGGCCAACGTCCTGACTTTC. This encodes CASSYSGSGANVLTF.

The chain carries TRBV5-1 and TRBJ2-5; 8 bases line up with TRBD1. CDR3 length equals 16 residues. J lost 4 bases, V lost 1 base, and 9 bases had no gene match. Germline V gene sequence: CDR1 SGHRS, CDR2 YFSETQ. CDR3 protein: CASSLTPQGAGETQYF. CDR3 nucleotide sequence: TGCGCCAGCAGCTTGACCCCTCAGGGGGCAGGAGAGACCCAGTACTTC. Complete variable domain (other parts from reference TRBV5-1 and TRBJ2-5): KAGVTQTPRYLIKTRGQQVTLSCSPISGHRSVSWYQQTPGQGLQFLFEYFSETQRNKGNFPGRFSGRQFSNSRSEMNVSTLELGDSALYLCASSLTPQGAGETQYFGPGTRLLVL.

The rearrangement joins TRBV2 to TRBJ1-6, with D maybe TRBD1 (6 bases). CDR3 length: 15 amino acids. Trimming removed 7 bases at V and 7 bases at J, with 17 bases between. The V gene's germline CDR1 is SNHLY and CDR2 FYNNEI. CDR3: CASTFLGTQNSPLHF. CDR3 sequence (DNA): TGTGCCAGCACCTTTTTGGGGACACAAAATTCACCCCTCCACTTT.

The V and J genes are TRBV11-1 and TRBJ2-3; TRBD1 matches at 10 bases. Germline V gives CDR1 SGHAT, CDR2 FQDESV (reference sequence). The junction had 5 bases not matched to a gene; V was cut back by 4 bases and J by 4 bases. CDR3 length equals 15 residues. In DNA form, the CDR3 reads TGTGCCAGCAGCTCCCCGACAGGGGGCCCAGATACGCAGTATTTT. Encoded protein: CASSSPTGGPDTQYF.